These T cell receptor beta chains were read from a single sample in a study of T cell responses to AZD1222 COVID-19 vaccine. Method: immunoSEQ multiplex PCR; TCRdb's copy keeps in-frame clones and lacks some. The table lists some 150,000 clones, roughly 92% of them singletons. Here the sequenced sample was peripheral blood, taken on day 0 of AZD1222 vaccination. These receptors were collected from an adult in good health. The CDR3 runs from the conserved cysteine through the conserved F or W. A D gene is named only where the DNA matches it firmly. Size is omitted from some rows. Given values are once, few, many or a class for expanded clones.

CASSIDGLAGVLTGELFF,TGTGCCAGCAGCATAGACGGACTAGCGGGAGTGTTGACCGGGGAGCTGTTTTTT,TRBD2,TRBV11-2,TRBJ2-2,once
CASSLGQYYNSPLHF,TGTGCCAGCAGCTTGGGACAGTACTATAATTCACCCCTCCACTTT,TRBD1,TRBV7-2,TRBJ1-6,NA
CASSPPGWRENTGELFF,TGTGCCAGCTCACCACCGGGATGGAGGGAGAACACCGGGGAGCTGTTTTTT,NA,TRBV18,TRBJ2-2,NA
CASSDQKGTETQYF,TGTGCCAGCAGTGACCAAAAGGGGACAGAGACCCAGTACTTC,NA,TRBV6-1,TRBJ2-5,NA
CASSLENEQFF,TGCGCCAGCAGCTTGGAAAATGAGCAGTTCTTC,NA,TRBV5-1,TRBJ2-1,NA
CASSHIQGRTGELFF,TGCGCCAGCAGCCACATACAGGGAAGGACCGGGGAGCTGTTTTTT,NA,TRBV4-1,TRBJ2-2,NA
CAAATGNTGELFF,TGTGCCGCGGCGACAGGGAACACCGGGGAGCTGTTTTTT,NA,TRBV15,TRBJ2-2,NA
CASSLFSGFTDTQYF,TGTGCCAGCAGCTTATTTTCGGGGTTCACAGATACGCAGTATTTT,NA,TRBV5-4,TRBJ2-3,NA
CASSLVSEQETQYF,TGTGCCAGCTCTCTCGTGTCAGAGCAAGAGACCCAGTACTTC,NA,TRBV2,TRBJ2-5,NA
CASSNRNSPLHF,TGTGCCAGTAGTAACCGGAATTCACCCCTCCACTTT,NA,TRBV19,TRBJ1-6,NA
CASALAPLPTQYF,TGTGCCAGCGCGCTAGCCCCCCTTCCTACGCAGTATTTT,NA,TRBV13,TRBJ2-3,NA
CASSSATGGGYTF,TGTGCCAGCAGCTCGGCCACAGGAGGGGGCTACACCTTC,NA,TRBV5-6,TRBJ1-2,once
CASSQGGLTEAFF,TGTGCCAGCAGCCAGGGGGGGTTGACTGAAGCTTTCTTT,NA,TRBV3-1/TRBV3-2,TRBJ1-1,once
CASSLAGDYNEQFF,TGCGCCAGCAGCCTAGCGGGGGACTACAATGAGCAGTTCTTC,TRBD2,TRBV4-3,TRBJ2-1,NA
CASSRAGGQETQYF,TGTGCCAGCAGTCGAGCGGGGGGGCAAGAGACCCAGTACTTC,TRBD2,TRBV3-1/TRBV3-2,TRBJ2-5,NA
CASSGQGLAGGWDTQYF,TGTGCCAGCAGTGGACAGGGCTTAGCGGGAGGATGGGATACGCAGTATTTT,TRBD2,TRBV2,TRBJ2-3,NA
CASSFGGASKTTNEKLFF,TGTGCCAGCAGCTTCGGGGGGGCGTCAAAAACAACTAATGAAAAACTGTTTTTT,NA,TRBV5-4,TRBJ1-4,NA
CASSPTQGTSGNTIYF,TGTGCCAGCTCACCTACGCAGGGGACCTCTGGAAACACCATATATTTT,NA,TRBV18,TRBJ1-3,NA
CASSGDRGPTSRSYNEQFF,TGTGCCAGTAGTGGGGACAGGGGGCCGACTTCCCGCTCCTACAATGAGCAGTTCTTC,TRBD1,TRBV19,TRBJ2-1,NA
CASSSDRVPYYQPQHF,TGCGCCAGCAGCTCTGACCGGGTCCCTTATTATCAGCCCCAGCATTTT,NA,TRBV5-1,TRBJ1-5,NA
CASSKVRLPPWYGYTF,TGTGCCAGCAGCAAAGTTCGACTTCCCCCTTGGTATGGCTACACCTTC,NA,TRBV21-1,TRBJ1-2,NA
CASSLRTGSTREQFF,TGTGCCAGCAGCTTGAGAACAGGGTCAACAAGGGAGCAGTTCTTC,NA,TRBV5-4,TRBJ2-1,NA
CATRSEGWYEKLFF,TGTGCCACCCGGTCGGAGGGGTGGTACGAAAAACTGTTTTTT,NA,TRBV15,TRBJ1-4,NA
CASSVDAGTGAGQPQHF,TGTGCCAGCAGCGTAGATGCAGGGACGGGAGCAGGGCAGCCCCAGCATTTT,NA,TRBV9,TRBJ1-5,NA
CASSPTGLNTEAFF,TGTGCCAGCAGCCCAACAGGTTTGAACACTGAAGCTTTCTTT,NA,TRBV28,TRBJ1-1,NA
CASSQDWFPSGRARNADTQYF,TGCGCCAGCAGCCAAGATTGGTTTCCTAGCGGGAGGGCCAGAAATGCAGATACGCAGTATTTT,TRBD2,TRBV4-3,TRBJ2-3,NA
CASSQDRAGEAETQYF,TGCGCCAGCAGCCAAGACCGTGCGGGAGAGGCAGAGACCCAGTACTTC,TRBD2,TRBV4-3,TRBJ2-5,NA
CASSQASWGREKLFF,TGTGCCAGCAGCCAAGCGTCCTGGGGCCGGGAAAAACTGTTTTTT,NA,TRBV3-1/TRBV3-2,TRBJ1-4,NA
CASSVTIPDTQYF,TGTGCCAGCTCCGTGACTATCCCAGATACGCAGTATTTT,NA,TRBV7-9,TRBJ2-3,NA
CASSAGQGAGETQYF,TGTGCCAGCAGCGCTGGACAGGGGGCTGGTGAGACCCAGTACTTC,TRBD1,TRBV7-7,TRBJ2-5,once
CARAGGVFTDTQYF,TGTGCCAGGGCAGGGGGCGTTTTCACAGATACGCAGTATTTT,TRBD1,TRBV30,TRBJ2-3,NA
CSVGGQDNYGYTF,TGCAGCGTTGGGGGACAGGATAACTATGGCTACACCTTC,TRBD1,TRBV29-1,TRBJ1-2,NA
CASSDPRGGRYSPLHF,TGCGCCAGCAGCGACCCCAGGGGTGGTCGTTATTCACCCCTCCACTTT,NA,TRBV5-1,TRBJ1-6,NA
CASSLESGDYNEQFF,TGCGCCAGCAGCTTGGAAAGCGGGGACTACAATGAGCAGTTCTTC,TRBD2,TRBV5-1,TRBJ2-1,NA
CASSTESPGVGSPLHF,TGCGCCAGCAGCACGGAGAGTCCGGGGGTGGGTTCACCCCTCCACTTT,NA,TRBV5-1,TRBJ1-6,few
CASSYSGQGSNQPQHF,TGTGCCAGCAGTTACTCGGGACAGGGTAGCAATCAGCCCCAGCATTTT,TRBD1,TRBV6-5,TRBJ1-5,NA
CASSLGGLNTEAFF,TGTGCCAGCAGTTTGGGGGGATTGAACACTGAAGCTTTCTTT,NA,TRBV27,TRBJ1-1,NA
CSAPGGTWYQETQYF,TGCAGCGCTCCAGGGGGCACTTGGTACCAAGAGACCCAGTACTTC,TRBD1,TRBV29-1,TRBJ2-5,NA
CAWSPNRVLAFF,TGTGCCTGGAGTCCCAACAGGGTATTAGCTTTCTTT,NA,TRBV30,TRBJ1-1,NA
CASSARTGRNEKLFF,TGTGCCAGTAGTGCACGGACAGGGCGGAATGAAAAACTGTTTTTT,TRBD1,TRBV19,TRBJ1-4,NA
CASSLVGGGTQETQYF,TGTGCCAGCAGCTTGGTCGGTGGTGGCACCCAAGAGACCCAGTACTTC,NA,TRBV5-6,TRBJ2-5,NA
CASRSWGLSGELFF,TGTGCCAGCAGGTCATGGGGGCTAAGCGGGGAGCTGTTTTTT,NA,TRBV28,TRBJ2-2,NA
CASRNSVSNYGYTF,TGTGCCAGCAGGAACAGTGTATCTAACTATGGCTACACCTTC,NA,TRBV5-4,TRBJ1-2,NA
CASSPGSRGANVLTF,TGCGCCAGCAGCCCGGGGAGTCGTGGGGCCAACGTCCTGACTTTC,NA,TRBV5-1,TRBJ2-6,NA